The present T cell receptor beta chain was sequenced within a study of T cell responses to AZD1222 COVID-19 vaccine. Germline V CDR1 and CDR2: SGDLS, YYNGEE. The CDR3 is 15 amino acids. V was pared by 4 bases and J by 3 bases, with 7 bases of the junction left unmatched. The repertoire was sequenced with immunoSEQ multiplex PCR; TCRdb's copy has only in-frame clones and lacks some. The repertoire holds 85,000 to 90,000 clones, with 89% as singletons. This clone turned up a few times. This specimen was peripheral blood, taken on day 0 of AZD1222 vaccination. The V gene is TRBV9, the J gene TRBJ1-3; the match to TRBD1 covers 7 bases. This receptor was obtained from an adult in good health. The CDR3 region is CASSTWTGGGNTIYF. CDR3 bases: TGTGCCAGCAGCACCTGGACAGGCGGTGGAAACACCATATATTTT.